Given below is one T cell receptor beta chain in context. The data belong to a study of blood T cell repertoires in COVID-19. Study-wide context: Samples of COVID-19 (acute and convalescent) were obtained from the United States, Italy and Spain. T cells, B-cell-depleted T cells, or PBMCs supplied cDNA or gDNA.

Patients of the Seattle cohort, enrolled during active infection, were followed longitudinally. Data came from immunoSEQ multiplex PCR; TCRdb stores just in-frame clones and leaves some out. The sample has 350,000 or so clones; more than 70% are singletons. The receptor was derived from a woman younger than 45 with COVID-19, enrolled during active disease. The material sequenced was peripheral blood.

CDR3 sequence: CASSLWRQGSEKLFF. The CDR3 coding sequence is TGTGCCAGCAGCTTATGGAGGCAGGGGAGTGAAAAACTGTTTTTT. The V call is TRBV7-2, the J call TRBJ1-4; a possible D gene is TRBD1 (6 bases). CDR1 and CDR2 from the germline V gene are SGHTA and FQGNSA. CDR3 size: 15 residues. V lost 2 bases and J lost 7, with 14 bases in between.